This T cell receptor (beta chain) was recorded in a study of blood T cell repertoires in COVID-19. Study as a whole: The origin of the acute and convalescent COVID-19 samples was the United States, Italy and Spain.

The method was immunoSEQ multiplex PCR; TCRdb's version includes in-frame clones alone and lacks a portion of them. Of approximately 220,000 clones in the sample, about 86% are singletons; the top ten hold 3.5% to 4.5%. The CDR3 sequence is 14 residues long. CDR1 and CDR2 from the germline V gene are MRHNA and SNTAGT. Trimming took 8 bases from V and 6 from J; bases not matched to a gene: 6. Participant reports of clinical history set cohort assignment. The sequence came from a woman in her thirties or forties with acute COVID-19. V gene TRBV6-4 combines with J gene TRBJ2-1, with 11 nucleotides matching TRBD2. Source material: PBMCs or T cells enriched from blood (not recorded which). The CDR3 reads CASARLAGFNEQFF. CDR3 DNA: TGTGCCAGCGCGCGACTAGCGGGGTTCAATGAGCAGTTCTTC.